Listed below are T cell receptor beta chains from one sample, sequenced in a study of blood T cell repertoires in COVID-19. Sequencing used immunoSEQ multiplex PCR; TCRdb keeps in-frame clones, though not all of them. The sample has roughly 220,000 clones; roughly 90% are singletons. Sequenced sample: PBMCs or T cells enriched from blood (not recorded which). The origin of the receptors is a man aged 25 to 40 who had been exposed to COVID-19. The CDR3 runs from the conserved cysteine through the conserved F or W. D genes are given only for firm matches. Clone size is given for some rows only: seen once, a few or many times, or a class if the clone is expanded.

TRBJ1-2 | . | TRBV19 | . | CASSIFGMGADGYTF | TGTGCCAGTAGTATTTTCGGAATGGGGGCGGATGGCTACACCTTC
TRBJ1-4 | . | TRBV30 | TRBD1 | CAWSSGQQIDEKLFF | TGTGCCTGGAGTTCGGGACAGCAGATAGATGAAAAACTGTTTTTT
TRBJ2-1 | . | TRBV5-1 | TRBD2 | CASSLSGGPINEQFF | TGCGCCAGCAGCTTGTCGGGGGGGCCTATCAATGAGCAGTTCTTC
TRBJ1-2 | . | TRBV3-1/TRBV3-2 | . | CASSQEPDVQGIYGYTF | TGTGCCAGCAGCCAAGAGCCCGATGTGCAGGGCATTTATGGCTACACCTTC
TRBJ1-5 | . | TRBV6-5 | TRBD1 | CASSLNRGGQPQHF | TGTGCCAGCAGTTTAAACAGGGGAGGTCAGCCCCAGCATTTT
TRBJ1-4 | . | TRBV2 | TRBD1 | CASSVTGVREKLFF | TGTGCCAGCAGTGTAACAGGGGTTCGGGAAAAACTGTTTTTT
TRBJ2-3 | . | TRBV18 | . | CASSPSGSRGATDTQYF | TGTGCCAGCTCACCCAGTGGAAGCCGCGGGGCCACAGATACGCAGTATTTT
TRBJ2-1 | . | TRBV3-1/TRBV3-2 | . | CASSQEGGGRYNEQFF | TGTGCCAGCAGCCAAGAAGGAGGAGGGAGGTACAATGAGCAGTTCTTC
TRBJ2-3 | . | TRBV7-6 | TRBD2 | CASSSRGGQGSTDTQYF | TGTGCCAGCAGCTCCCGGGGGGGGCAGGGTAGCACAGATACGCAGTATTTT
TRBJ2-1 | once | TRBV11-2 | TRBD2 | CASSLGLAGDEQFF | TGTGCCAGCAGCTTAGGACTAGCGGGGGATGAGCAGTTCTTC
TRBJ1-1 | . | TRBV12-3/TRBV12-4 | . | CASSLQGGTEAFF | TGTGCCAGCAGTTTACAAGGGGGAACTGAAGCTTTCTTT
TRBJ2-3 | once | TRBV10-3 | . | CAISVQLGLDTQYF | TGTGCCATCAGTGTTCAGCTCGGGTTAGATACGCAGTATTTT
TRBJ1-6 | . | TRBV21-1 | . | CASSKVPGVDNSPLHF | TGTGCCAGCAGCAAAGTTCCAGGGGTCGATAATTCACCCCTCCACTTT
TRBJ1-2 | . | TRBV5-1 | TRBD1 | CASSSSPGQGYGYTF | TGCGCCAGCAGCTCTTCTCCGGGACAGGGATATGGCTACACCTTC
TRBJ1-4 | . | TRBV5-1 | . | CASSRYRPTNEKLFF | TGCGCCAGCAGCCGTTACAGGCCGACGAATGAAAAACTGTTTTTT
TRBJ2-2 | . | TRBV6-5 | . | CASSIGQPSGELFF | TGTGCCAGCAGTATAGGACAGCCGAGCGGGGAGCTGTTTTTT
TRBJ1-1 | . | TRBV10-2 | . | CASSESRAFF | TGCGCCAGCAGTGAGTCGCGAGCTTTCTTT
TRBJ2-5 | . | TRBV30 | TRBD1 | CAWSPTGGETQYF | TGTGCCTGGAGTCCCACAGGGGGAGAGACCCAGTACTTC
TRBJ2-5 | . | TRBV5-5 | TRBD1 | CASSSPAGTGGLETQYF | TGTGCCAGCAGCTCACCCGCGGGGACAGGGGGCTTGGAGACCCAGTACTTC
TRBJ2-7 | many | TRBV3-1/TRBV3-2 | . | CASSQGDLYEQYF | TGTGCCAGCAGCCAAGGGGACTTGTACGAGCAGTACTTC
TRBJ2-3 | . | TRBV2 | . | CASYWGGADTQYF | TGTGCCAGCTATTGGGGCGGGGCAGATACGCAGTATTTT
TRBJ2-7 | . | TRBV5-1 | TRBD2 | CASSLDSGGSYEQYF | TGCGCCAGCAGCTTGGATAGCGGGGGGTCCTACGAGCAGTACTTC
TRBJ1-1 | . | TRBV12-3/TRBV12-4 | . | CASSLAAGPQAFF | TGTGCCAGCAGTTTAGCGGCAGGGCCCCAAGCTTTCTTT
TRBJ1-1 | . | TRBV6-2/TRBV6-3 | TRBD1 | CASSYGTGDAFF | TGTGCCAGCAGTTACGGCACAGGGGACGCTTTCTTT
TRBJ1-6 | . | TRBV21-1 | . | CASSKAHGVRSYNSPLHF | TGTGCCAGCAGCAAAGCGCACGGGGTAAGGTCCTATAATTCACCCCTCCACTTT
TRBJ1-6 | few | TRBV20-1 | . | CSASSGSPSPLHF | TGCAGTGCTAGTAGCGGCAGCCCTTCACCCCTCCACTTT
TRBJ1-4 | . | TRBV19 | . | CASSTLQGIDEKLFF | TGTGCCAGTAGTACATTACAGGGTATCGATGAAAAACTGTTTTTT
TRBJ2-3 | few | TRBV5-6 | TRBD2 | CASSLNGLAGFDTQYF | TGTGCCAGCAGCTTAAACGGACTAGCGGGTTTTGATACGCAGTATTTT
TRBJ2-7 | . | TRBV7-6 | TRBD1 | CASSPGQLYEQYF | TGTGCCAGCAGTCCGGGACAGTTATACGAGCAGTACTTC
TRBJ1-1 | . | TRBV6-5 | . | CASSAGTLNTEAFF | TGTGCCAGCAGCGCCGGGACATTGAACACTGAAGCTTTCTTT
TRBJ2-3 | once | TRBV2 | TRBD2 | CASRDLAGGRTDTQYF | TGTGCCAGCAGGGATCTAGCGGGGGGACGGACAGATACGCAGTATTTT
TRBJ2-7 | . | TRBV4-3 | TRBD1 | CASSQKTGGGDEQYF | TGCGCCAGCAGCCAGAAAACAGGGGGTGGGGACGAGCAGTACTTC
TRBJ1-2 | . | TRBV30 | . | CAWSPSSEGYTF | TGTGCCTGGAGTCCGTCGTCCGAGGGCTACACCTTC
TRBJ1-2 | . | TRBV6-6 | TRBD1 | CASRPGQERGGYTF | TGTGCCAGCAGGCCGGGACAGGAGAGGGGTGGCTACACCTTC
TRBJ1-5 | . | TRBV9 | TRBD1 | CASSEQGADQPQHF | TGTGCCAGCAGCGAACAGGGGGCTGATCAGCCCCAGCATTTT
TRBJ1-4 | . | TRBV10-2 | . | CASSDYRTVANEKLFF | TGCGCCAGCAGTGACTACAGAACCGTAGCTAATGAAAAACTGTTTTTT
TRBJ2-1 | . | TRBV3-1/TRBV3-2 | TRBD2 | CASSRTSAQSRFF | TGTGCCAGCAGCCGGACTAGCGCTCAATCTCGGTTCTTC
TRBJ1-5 | . | TRBV7-8 | TRBD1 | CASSLARTGVNQPQHF | TGTGCCAGCAGCTTAGCGAGGACAGGGGTAAATCAGCCCCAGCATTTT
TRBJ1-6 | . | TRBV19 | . | CASSNGSPGYNSPLHF | TGTGCCAGTAGTAACGGTTCGCCAGGTTATAATTCACCCCTCCACTTT
TRBJ1-4 | . | TRBV20-1 | . | CSASSRGARVF | TGCAGTGCCTCCTCCCGGGGGGCCCGGGTTTTT
TRBJ1-6 | . | TRBV5-1 | TRBD1 | CASSLTGATYNSPLHF | TGCGCCAGCAGCCTGACAGGGGCGACGTATAATTCACCCCTCCACTTT
TRBJ1-2 | . | TRBV27 | . | CASSQGGMGYGYTF | TGTGCCAGCAGCCAGGGCGGAATGGGCTATGGCTACACCTTC
TRBJ1-1 | . | TRBV4-3 | . | CASSQGGGVEAFF | TGCGCCAGCAGCCAAGGAGGCGGGGTTGAAGCTTTCTTT
TRBJ2-2 | . | TRBV5-1 | TRBD2 | CASSFRAGDTGELFF | TGCGCCAGCAGCTTTAGAGCGGGGGACACCGGGGAGCTGTTTTTT
TRBJ1-4 | . | TRBV11-2 | TRBD1 | CASSSSPGQHEKLFF | TGTGCCAGCAGCTCCAGCCCGGGACAGCACGAAAAACTGTTTTTT
TRBJ2-7 | once | TRBV7-9 | TRBD1 | CASSSGTGGTYEQYF | TGTGCCAGCAGCTCAGGGACAGGGGGTACCTACGAGCAGTACTTC
TRBJ1-4 | . | TRBV20-1 | . | CSARTGEKLFF | TGCAGTGCTAGAACAGGAGAAAAACTGTTTTTT
TRBJ1-5 | . | TRBV9 | . | CASSVDPGGSNQPQHF | TGTGCCAGCAGCGTAGACCCAGGAGGAAGCAATCAGCCCCAGCATTTT
TRBJ2-2 | once | TRBV7-9 | . | CASIGAFTGELFF | TGTGCCAGCATTGGGGCCTTCACCGGGGAGCTGTTTTTT
TRBJ2-1 | once | TRBV27 | . | CASSITYKHYNEQFF | TGTGCCAGCAGTATAACATATAAACACTACAATGAGCAGTTCTTC